Below, 12 T cell receptor beta chains from the same sample are listed, as sequenced in a study of T-cell reconstitution after alpha-beta-depleted transplantation in children. Molecular barcoding with unique molecular identifiers was used for the TCRbeta library. TCRdb analysed the PCR reads with MiXCR anew, one entry per CDR3 protein. The sample carries more than 200,000 distinct CDR3 sequences, roughly 23% recorded once. This specimen consisted of PBMCs, obtained before TCRalphabeta/CD19-depleted stem cell transplant. These receptors were collected from a girl aged 2-10 years with Fanconi anemia, due to receive a stem cell transplant.

The chain uses TRBV2 and TRBJ2-1; no definite D call. The germline V and J ends were trimmed by 7 bases and 2 bases, with 6 bases remaining between them. Germline V gene lookup returns CDR1 SNHLY and CDR2 FYNNEI. This CDR3 is built from 12 residues. The CDR3 region has the DNA TGTGCCAGCATAGCAACCTACAATGAGCAGTTCTTC. Translated: CASIATYNEQFF. Filled out from reference TRBV2 and TRBJ2-1, the complete variable domain reads EPEVTQTPSHQVTQMGQEVILRCVPISNHLYFYWYRQILGQKVEFLVSFYNNEISEKSEIFDDQFSVERPDGSNFTLKIRSTKLEDSAMYFCASIATYNEQFFGPGTRLTVL.

This clonotype was seen a handful of times. J is TRBJ2-1 and V is TRBV20-1; 8 bases map to TRBD1. J was trimmed by 2 bases and V by 8 bases; bases with no gene match: 5. Looked up from germline, CDR1 is DFQATT and CDR2 is SNEGSKA (reference sequence). The CDR3 is 13 amino acids. CDR3 coding DNA: TGCAGTACTACAGGGGGGACCTACAATGAGCAGTTCTTC. It translates to CSTTGGTYNEQFF.

Ten or more counts support this clonotype. The gene calls are TRBV6-1 and TRBJ2-1, with 9 nucleotides matching TRBD2. Per germline, CDR1 MNHNS and CDR2 SASEGT. There are 16 residues in the CDR3. V lost 4 bases and J lost 6; bases outside the gene matches: 10. Here the CDR3 DNA reads TGTGCCAGCAGTGGTAGAGTAGCGGGAGTGGGCAATGAGCAGTTCTTC. Protein product: CASSGRVAGVGNEQFF.

At least ten counts were recorded for this clonotype. This chain connects TRBV20-1 to TRBJ2-7; D not resolved. Trimming stripped 1 base from V and 1 base from J, with 5 bases between. The V gene's germline CDR1 is DFQATT and CDR2 SNEGSKA (reference sequence). The CDR3 is made up of 12 amino acids. CDR3 DNA sequence: TGCAGTGCTAGAGGCTCGTCCTACGAGCAGTACTTC. Its protein is CSARGSSYEQYF.

This clonotype was picked up a small number of times. The rearrangement uses TRBV29-1 and TRBJ1-1; D not resolved. The V gene's germline CDR1 is SQVTM and CDR2 ANQGSEA. CDR3 length: 10 residues. V was clipped by 4 bases and J by 7 bases, with 7 bases between them. DNA of the CDR3: TGCAGCGTTGGTGTAAATGAAGCTTTCTTT. Protein sequence: CSVGVNEAFF.

The chain combines TRBV7-9 with TRBJ2-7; maybe TRBD1 (5 bases). This CDR3 is built from 14 residues. Trimming removed 2 bases from V and 6 bases from J, with 14 bases in between. Germline CDR1 and CDR2: SEHNR and FQNEAQ (reference sequence). CDR3 region: CASSLQTGLPEQYF. The CDR3 coding sequence is TGTGCCAGCAGCTTACAAACAGGTTTGCCCGAGCAGTACTTC.

CDR3: CSGGTSGSSYNEQFF. The CDR3 nucleotides are TGCAGCGGCGGGACTAGCGGGAGCTCCTACAATGAGCAGTTCTTC. The genes are TRBV29-1 and TRBJ2-1, with 14 nucleotides matching TRBD2. This CDR3 contains 15 residues. J lost 0 bases, V lost 7 bases, and 2 bases had no gene match. The germline V gene has CDR1 SQVTM and CDR2 ANQGSEA.

The V call is TRBV20-1, the J call TRBJ1-1; D uncertain. The CDR3 is made up of 12 amino acids. Germline lookup yields CDR1 DFQATT and CDR2 SNEGSKA (reference sequence). The CDR3 reads CRVTASNTEAFF. DNA of the CDR3: TGCAGGGTCACAGCGTCGAACACTGAAGCTTTCTTT.

V gene TRBV5-1 combines with J gene TRBJ2-7; D possibly matches TRBD1 or TRBD2 (5 bases each). Trimming cost V 0 bases and J 1 base, with 14 bases left between them. The CDR3 is 16 residues long. The V gene's germline CDR1 is SGHRS and CDR2 YFSETQ. The CDR3 DNA follows: TGCGCCAGCAGCTTGGTCCCGGGACGGTATTCCTACGAGCAGTACTTC. As protein: CASSLVPGRYSYEQYF.

At least ten counts were recorded for this clonotype. The rearrangement uses TRBV29-1 and TRBJ2-1, with D perhaps matching TRBD1 or TRBD2 (5 bases each). CDR3 size: 14 residues. V was cut by 5 bases and J by 4 bases, with 15 bases left in between. The V gene's germline CDR1 is SQVTM and CDR2 ANQGSEA. The CDR3 DNA reads TGCAGCGTTCAGGGTTCCTCGGGATACAATGAGCAGTTCTTC. Protein product: CSVQGSSGYNEQFF.

This clonotype has only a few counts. The CDR3, as DNA: TGCAGTGCTAGACTACAGGGAGGTGGGGAGACCCAGTACTTC. It encodes CSARLQGGGETQYF. This sequence joins TRBV20-1 and TRBJ2-5; TRBD1 or TRBD2 may be the D gene (6 bases each). Trimming shortened V by 2 bases and J by 5 bases, and 15 bases separated the two germline ends. Germline V gives CDR1 DFQATT, CDR2 SNEGSKA (reference sequence). The CDR3 consists of 14 residues.

In its sample, this clonotype was seen a few times. With a much larger clone just one base away, this may be a read error. This chain links TRBV29-1 with TRBJ2-5; D unresolved. Germline-derived CDR1 and CDR2 are SQVTM and ANQGSEA. V was shortened by 4 bases and J by 2 bases, with 8 bases between the two germline ends. This CDR3 has 12 amino acids. CDR3 protein: CSVALGQETQYF. DNA for the CDR3: TGCAGCGTTGCTCTGGGGCAAGAGACCCAGTACTTC. Full variable domain (missing parts from reference TRBV29-1 and TRBJ2-5): SAVISQKPSRDICQRGTSLTIQCQVDSQVTMMFWYRQQPGQSLTLIATANQGSEATYESGFVIDKFPISRPNLTFSTLTVSNMSPEDSSIYLCSVALGQETQYFGPGTRLLVL.